The rows below give T cell receptor beta chains drawn from one sample of a study of regulatory T cells in long-lasting Graves disease. TCRdb re-derived calls from the multiplex PCR reads in MiXCR, one entry per CDR3 protein. The profile covers about 370,000 distinct CDR3 sequences, with about a sixth appearing a single time and 22% taken by the ten largest. This sample comprised peripheral blood mononuclear cells (PBMCs), obtained at new diagnosis, from a patient treated with antithyroid drugs. All receptors derive from a female donor with Graves disease. The CDR3 runs from the conserved cysteine through the conserved F or W. A D gene is named only where the DNA matches it firmly. Some rows mark clone size as missing; the rest say once, few, many or name a class of expanded clone.

clone_size	cdr3_length	j_call	v_call	d_call	cdr3_aa	cdr3_nt
many	13	TRBJ1-1	TRBV4-1	.	CASSQERSGEAFF	TGCGCCAGCAGCCAAGAGAGATCAGGGGAGGCTTTCTTT
many	15	TRBJ2-3	TRBV29-1	.	CSVGHLKGVTDTQYF	TGCAGCGTTGGACATCTCAAAGGTGTCACAGATACGCAGTATTTT
many	14	TRBJ1-4	TRBV2	.	CASSGWRGDEKLFF	TGTGCCAGCAGTGGTTGGCGAGGGGATGAAAAACTGTTTTTT
many	13	TRBJ2-7	TRBV11-2	TRBD2	CASSLSGGYEQYF	TGTGCCAGCAGCTTGTCGGGGGGCTACGAGCAGTACTTC
many	15	TRBJ1-1	TRBV24-1	.	CATSDARSMNTEAFF	TGTGCCACCAGTGACGCCAGATCCATGAACACTGAAGCTTTCTTT
.	16	TRBJ2-1	TRBV18	TRBD1	CASSPNRDRVGNEQFF	TGTGCCAGCTCACCGAACCGGGACAGGGTGGGCAATGAGCAGTTCTTC
many	15	TRBJ1-5	TRBV5-5	TRBD1	CASSSARTGNQPQHF	TGTGCCAGCAGCTCCGCAAGGACAGGGAATCAGCCCCAGCATTTT
many	15	TRBJ2-5	TRBV7-3	TRBD2	CASSATGGIRETQYF	TGTGCCAGCAGCGCAACCGGGGGGATCCGGGAGACCCAGTACTTC
many	13	TRBJ1-5	TRBV30	.	CAWSADRYQPQHF	TGTGCCTGGAGTGCGGACCGGTATCAGCCCCAGCATTTT
.	15	TRBJ1-2	TRBV7-9	.	CASSLGRSTSYGYTF	TGTGCCAGCAGCTTAGGTAGATCCACCAGCTATGGCTACACCTTC
many	14	TRBJ1-5	TRBV28	.	CASSFSGQHQPQHF	TGTGCCAGCAGTTTCTCTGGACAGCATCAGCCCCAGCATTTT
.	13	TRBJ1-2	TRBV19	.	CASSLARRDGYTF	TGTGCCAGTAGTCTTGCCCGCAGGGATGGCTACACCTTC
many	14	TRBJ1-1	TRBV19	.	CASSMRQKHTEAFF	TGTGCCAGTAGTATGAGACAGAAGCACACTGAAGCTTTCTTT
many	13	TRBJ1-6	TRBV30	TRBD1	CAWSAGGVPPLHF	TGTGCCTGGAGTGCAGGGGGAGTTCCACCCCTCCACTTT
many	12	TRBJ2-5	TRBV18	.	CASSPPQETQYF	TGTGCCAGCTCACCACCACAGGAGACCCAGTACTTC
many	14	TRBJ2-2	TRBV7-7	TRBD1	CASSLDRGTGELFF	TGTGCCAGCAGCTTAGACAGGGGGACCGGGGAGCTGTTTTTT
many	16	TRBJ2-7	TRBV12-3/TRBV12-4	.	CASSLAFARWTYEQYF	TGTGCCAGCAGTTTAGCATTCGCACGGTGGACCTACGAGCAGTACTTC